A selection of T cell receptor beta chains follows, all from one sample in a study of blood T cell repertoires in COVID-19. Profiling relied on immunoSEQ multiplex PCR, and the TCRdb table lists in-frame clones only, not all of them. The sample comprises about 330,000 clones, approximately 90% of which are singletons, and around 6% rests with the top ten. Sequenced sample: PBMCs or T cells enriched from blood (not recorded which). These receptors originate from a woman in her 30s who had recovered from COVID-19. CDR3s include the opening cysteine and the closing phenylalanine or tryptophan. Fields, in order: clone size, V gene, J gene, D gene, CDR3 protein, CDR3 DNA. The D gene is left open where the match is weak. For some rows the clone size is stated as once, few or many, or as a class when expanded; others skip it.

.	TRBV15	TRBJ1-3	.	CATSRDLGTGNTIYF	TGTGCCACCAGCAGAGATCTGGGCACTGGAAACACCATATATTTT
.	TRBV5-4	TRBJ1-6	.	CASSFAGINSPLHF	TGTGCCAGCAGCTTCGCAGGGATTAATTCACCCCTCCACTTT
.	TRBV11-2	TRBJ2-1	TRBD2	CASSLVAGGSYNEQFF	TGTGCCAGCAGCTTAGTAGCGGGGGGTTCCTACAATGAGCAGTTCTTC
.	TRBV29-1	TRBJ2-5	.	CSTGQTRGETQYF	TGCAGCACCGGACAGACCCGAGGAGAGACCCAGTACTTC
.	TRBV4-1	TRBJ1-2	.	CASSQVPDVVQGSNYGYTF	TGCGCCAGCAGCCAAGTGCCCGACGTGGTTCAGGGATCTAACTATGGCTACACCTTC
.	TRBV27	TRBJ2-1	.	CASSSGQNEQFF	TGTGCCAGCAGTTCCGGACAAAATGAGCAGTTCTTC
.	TRBV6-5	TRBJ2-1	TRBD1	CASRDRGQGNEQFF	TGTGCCAGCCGGGACAGGGGGCAGGGAAATGAGCAGTTCTTC
.	TRBV27	TRBJ1-1	.	CASSLSGVGTEAFF	TGTGCCAGCAGTTTATCGGGAGTTGGAACTGAAGCTTTCTTT
.	TRBV5-1	TRBJ1-2	.	CASSLADGLEGYTF	TGCGCCAGCAGCTTGGCCGATGGCTTGGAGGGCTACACCTTC
.	TRBV15	TRBJ2-1	.	CATLGTNTYNEQFF	TGTGCCACCCTCGGGACAAACACCTACAATGAGCAGTTCTTC
.	TRBV5-1	TRBJ2-5	TRBD1	CASSRTGDQETQYF	TGCGCCAGCAGCAGAACAGGGGACCAAGAGACCCAGTACTTC
.	TRBV9	TRBJ2-5	TRBD2	CASSVDPSGGALETQYF	TGTGCCAGCAGCGTAGACCCTAGCGGGGGGGCCCTAGAGACCCAGTACTTC
.	TRBV2	TRBJ2-3	.	CASSTTQGTDTQYF	TGTGCCAGCAGTACAACACAGGGCACAGATACGCAGTATTTT
.	TRBV19	TRBJ2-2	TRBD2	CASSASGGNTGELFF	TGTGCCAGTAGTGCCTCGGGGGGGAACACCGGGGAGCTGTTTTTT
.	TRBV27	TRBJ2-1	TRBD2	CASSSAGGVYEQFF	TGTGCCAGCAGTTCCGCGGGAGGGGTCTATGAGCAGTTCTTC
.	TRBV29-1	TRBJ2-1	.	CSGKTPGEQFF	TGCAGCGGCAAAACACCAGGTGAGCAGTTCTTC
.	TRBV10-3	TRBJ2-5	.	CAIRGLANGTQYF	TGTGCCATCAGGGGACTCGCGAACGGGACCCAGTACTTC
.	TRBV7-9	TRBJ1-5	.	CASSLEGEGNQPQHF	TGTGCCAGCAGCTTAGAAGGGGAAGGGAATCAGCCCCAGCATTTT
.	TRBV4-3	TRBJ2-5	TRBD1	CASSQGGFTGEETQYF	TGCGCCAGCAGCCAAGGGGGGTTCACAGGGGAAGAGACCCAGTACTTC
.	TRBV12-3/TRBV12-4	TRBJ1-3	.	CASLGGGNTIYF	TGTGCCAGCCTGGGGGGTGGAAACACCATATATTTT
.	TRBV18	TRBJ1-1	TRBD1	CASSPGTGNTEAFF	TGTGCCAGCTCACCCGGGACAGGGAACACTGAAGCTTTCTTT
.	TRBV5-4	TRBJ1-4	.	CASSLVGEGEKLFF	TGTGCCAGCAGCTTGGTTGGGGAGGGCGAAAAACTGTTTTTT
.	TRBV19	TRBJ1-5	TRBD1	CASSFRQGSNQPQHF	TGTGCCAGTAGTTTCCGACAGGGTAGCAATCAGCCCCAGCATTTT
.	TRBV19	TRBJ2-3	TRBD1	CASSPDRTTGGITDTQYF	TGTGCCAGTAGCCCCGATCGAACGACAGGGGGCATCACAGATACGCAGTATTTT
.	TRBV6-5	TRBJ1-2	.	CASSYSQGGDYGYTF	TGTGCCAGCAGTTACTCCCAGGGAGGGGACTATGGCTACACCTTC
.	TRBV29-1	TRBJ2-1	.	CSARVGDEQFF	TGCAGCGCCAGAGTGGGCGACGAGCAGTTCTTC
.	TRBV7-6	TRBJ1-2	.	CASSLDSRYGYTF	TGTGCCAGCAGCCTGGACAGCCGCTATGGCTACACCTTC
.	TRBV7-2	TRBJ1-1	.	CASSFSQGIGTEAFF	TGTGCCAGCAGCTTTTCACAGGGAATCGGCACTGAAGCTTTCTTT
.	TRBV5-1	TRBJ1-1	TRBD1	CASSSGQRNTEAFF	TGCGCCAGCAGCTCGGGACAGAGGAACACTGAAGCTTTCTTT
once	TRBV5-1	TRBJ2-7	TRBD1	CASSAGQGMGPYEQYF	TGCGCCAGCAGCGCAGGACAGGGTATGGGGCCCTACGAGCAGTACTTC
.	TRBV7-3	TRBJ1-4	.	CASSPRGGYGEKLFF	TGTGCCAGCAGCCCCCGTGGAGGGTACGGTGAAAAACTGTTTTTT
.	TRBV9	TRBJ1-2	.	CASSVEAGVNYGYTF	TGTGCCAGCAGCGTAGAAGCAGGTGTTAACTATGGCTACACCTTC
.	TRBV7-6	TRBJ1-2	.	CASSGGTDYGYTF	TGTGCCAGCAGCGGAGGGACGGACTATGGCTACACCTTC
.	TRBV9	TRBJ1-2	.	CASSSQGWGYTF	TGTGCCAGCAGCTCGCAGGGGTGGGGCTACACCTTC
.	TRBV4-1	TRBJ1-5	TRBD1	CASSGQGQGDQPQHF	TGCGCCAGCAGCGGGCAGGGACAGGGAGATCAGCCCCAGCATTTT
few	TRBV19	TRBJ2-2	.	CASSRTGTNTGELFF	TGTGCCAGTAGCCGCACCGGGACTAACACCGGGGAGCTGTTTTTT
.	TRBV10-3	TRBJ1-1	.	CATTGDLNTEAFF	TGTGCCACCACGGGGGACTTGAACACTGAAGCTTTCTTT